The 21 T cell receptor beta chains listed next were all sequenced from one sample in a study of T cell responses to AZD1222 COVID-19 vaccine (dated by TCRdb to about 2021). The sample's time point label, decoded: baseline before first vaccination. The receptor library was made with the immunoSEQ multiplex PCR assay. TCRdb re-hosts the immuneACCESS table, in-frame sequences only. Its copies lack some clones; in the studies checked, an unresolved V gene accounts for under half of them, and the cause for the rest is not known. The sample table contains around 84,000 clones; only one count was recorded for about 85% of them. The ten top clones hold about 1.6% of the sample. The source material was peripheral blood, sampled on day 0 of AZD1222 vaccination. Receptors originate from an adult in good health.

V and J are TRBV7-3 and TRBJ1-5; 10 nucleotides agree with TRBD1. The germline gives CDR1 SGHTA, CDR2 FQGTGA. Trimming cost V 4 bases and J 3 bases; bases outside gene matches: 12. CDR3 size: 18 residues. CDR3 DNA sequence: TGTGCCAGCAGCTCCATTTTGGTCGGGACAGGGGACAATCAGCCCCAGCATTTT. Amino acids: CASSSILVGTGDNQPQHF.

The rearrangement uses TRBV7-2 and TRBJ2-3, with TRBD2 matching 11 bases. CDR1 SGHTA and CDR2 FQGNSA come from the germline V gene. The J segment lost 5 bases and the V segment lost 5 bases, leaving 9 bases of the junction unmatched. There are 16 residues in the CDR3. In DNA, the CDR3 is TGTGCCAGCAGCCCAGTGGGACTAGCGGCTCGAGATACGCAGTATTTT. It specifies CASSPVGLAARDTQYF.

The rearrangement links TRBV6-5 to TRBJ2-7, with TRBD1 matching over 11 bases. CDR3 length: 14 amino acids. The V segment lost 8 bases and the J segment 3 bases; nucleotides outside the gene matches: 6. Germline CDR1 MNHEY, CDR2 SVGAGI. CDR3: CASLPGTGGYEQYF. CDR3 sequence (DNA): TGTGCCAGCTTACCCGGGACAGGGGGCTACGAGCAGTACTTC.

V usage is TRBV15 and J usage is TRBJ1-5; D is undetermined. Trimming removed 0 bases at V and 6 bases at J, with 15 bases between. Germline V lookup: CDR1 LNHNV, CDR2 YYDKDF (reference sequence). CDR3 size: 16 residues. Written as DNA, the CDR3 is TGTGCCACCAGCAGAGAGCCGCCCCCAGACCGTCAGCCCCAGCATTTT. Residues: CATSREPPPDRQPQHF.

This clone was recorded a few times. The chain joins TRBV18 to TRBJ2-2; D perhaps matches TRBD1 (5 bases). This CDR3 has 12 amino acids. V dropped 4 bases and J dropped 5 bases, with 5 bases sitting between them. In germline, CDR1 is KGHSH, CDR2 LQKENI. Here the CDR3 reads CASSQGTGELFF. The CDR3 nucleotides are TGTGCCAGCTCACAGGGGACCGGGGAGCTGTTTTTT. The full variable domain, its missing parts supplied by reference TRBV18 and TRBJ2-2, is NAGVMQNPRHLVRRRGQEARLRCSPMKGHSHVYWYRQLPEEGLKFMVYLQKENIIDESGMPKERFSAEFPKEGPSILRIQQVVRGDSAAYFCASSQGTGELFFGEGSRLTVL.

The chain employs TRBV6-5 and TRBJ1-1, with D maybe TRBD1 (5 bases). This CDR3 region has 16 residues. V lost 4 bases, J lost 1 base, and 16 bases lay in between. CDR1 is MNHEY and CDR2 is SVGAGI in the germline V gene. The CDR3 DNA reads TGTGCCAGCAGTTCCCGGAGGGGAAGCAAGAACACTGAAGCTTTCTTT. It is translated as CASSSRRGSKNTEAFF.

The V and J genes are TRBV6-5 and TRBJ2-7, with 8 bases lining up with TRBD2. This CDR3 is 15 amino acids long. V was clipped by 6 bases and J by 3 bases; unmatched bases: 10. Germline V gene lookup returns CDR1 MNHEY and CDR2 SVGAGI. Here the CDR3 DNA reads TGTGCCAGCAGAACCTCGGGACTAGAAATCTACGAGCAGTACTTC. Translation gives CASRTSGLEIYEQYF.

CDR3 sequence reads: CASRRQGGDEKLFF. CDR3 nucleotides: TGTGCCAGCAGAAGACAGGGAGGGGATGAAAAACTGTTTTTT. V gene TRBV6-5 combines with J gene TRBJ1-4; 7 bases are shared with TRBD1. Trimming removed 6 bases from V and 6 bases from J; junction bases left unmatched: 7. Germline V CDR1 and CDR2: MNHEY, SVGAGI. The CDR3 runs 14 residues.

The gene calls are TRBV7-9 and TRBJ2-3; possibly TRBD2 for D (5 bases). CDR1 and CDR2 from the germline V gene are SEHNR and FQNEAQ (reference sequence). Trimming cost V 1 base and J 0 bases, with 11 bases left between them. This CDR3 region has 16 residues. Here the CDR3 DNA reads TGTGCCAGCAGCTTAGGGGCTGGCGGGAGCACAGATACGCAGTATTTT. Protein sequence: CASSLGAGGSTDTQYF.

The CDR3 spells CASSVGRMNTEAFF. The CDR3 nucleotides are TGTGCCAGCAGTGTTGGACGTATGAACACTGAAGCTTTCTTT. The chain recombines TRBV2 with TRBJ1-1, with D uncertain. V was clipped by 4 bases and J by 0 bases, with 9 bases between them. Germline V gives CDR1 SNHLY, CDR2 FYNNEI. The CDR3 is made up of 14 amino acids.

The chain links TRBV4-1 to TRBJ2-7, with D perhaps TRBD1 (5 bases). This CDR3 is 13 amino acids long. Trimming removed 1 base from V and 4 bases from J, with 8 bases in between. Germline V gene sequence: CDR1 MGHRA, CDR2 YSYEKL. The CDR3, as DNA: TGCGCCAGCAGCCAAGGGACACCTTACGAGCAGTACTTC. It codes for CASSQGTPYEQYF.

V is TRBV6-5 and J is TRBJ1-5, with D unclear. This CDR3 is built from 16 residues. Trimming left V 0 bases short and J 2 bases short, with 11 bases between. Germline V CDR1 and CDR2: MNHEY, SVGAGI. CDR3 region: CASSYSLPVGNQPQHF. As DNA, the CDR3 is TGTGCCAGCAGTTACTCTCTCCCTGTGGGCAATCAGCCCCAGCATTTT.

This sequence joins TRBV5-1 and TRBJ2-5, with 8 positions matching TRBD1. J gave up 1 base and V 3 bases, and 8 bases lay outside the gene matches. Germline V lookup: CDR1 SGHRS, CDR2 YFSETQ. The CDR3 runs 16 residues. CDR3 bases: TGCGCCAGCAGCTCCTTGGTTGACAGGGGCCAAGAGACCCAGTACTTC. Translating gives CASSSLVDRGQETQYF. Complete variable domain (other parts from reference TRBV5-1 and TRBJ2-5): KAGVTQTPRYLIKTRGQQVTLSCSPISGHRSVSWYQQTPGQGLQFLFEYFSETQRNKGNFPGRFSGRQFSNSRSEMNVSTLELGDSALYLCASSSLVDRGQETQYFGPGTRLLVL.

The J gene is TRBJ2-7, the V gene TRBV25-1; a possible D gene is TRBD2 (6 bases). This CDR3 is built from 12 residues. Trimming took off 7 bases at V and 3 bases at J, with 10 bases between the two ends. CDR1 MGHDK and CDR2 SYGVNS come from the germline V gene. In DNA, the CDR3 is TGTGCCAGCATCGGGAGTGTCTACGAGCAGTACTTC. It codes for CASIGSVYEQYF.

This rearrangement joins TRBV24-1 to TRBJ2-1; no clear D. Between the trimmed V and J ends, which lost 3 bases and 8 bases, there was a span of 10 bases. CDR1 and CDR2 from the germline V gene are KGHDR and SFDVKD. This CDR3 spans 13 amino acids. This CDR3 reads CATSDIGFDEQFF. The CDR3 DNA sequence: TGTGCCACCAGTGATATCGGGTTCGATGAGCAGTTCTTC.

This clone has only one observation. The V call is TRBV18, the J call TRBJ1-1; D is unresolved. The V and J ends lost 3 bases and 4 bases respectively, with 18 bases between them. The CDR3 length is 16 residues. Germline-derived CDR1 and CDR2 are KGHSH and LQKENI. The CDR3 region is CASSPSGSTGGTEAFF. The CDR3, as DNA: TGTGCCAGCTCACCGTCCGGGTCAACCGGCGGCACTGAAGCTTTCTTT.

This clone was counted a single time. This sequence joins TRBV19 and TRBJ1-1; 9 nucleotides line up with TRBD1. CDR1 and CDR2 (germline): LNHDA, SQIVND (reference sequence). J lost 1 base, V lost 4 bases, and 4 bases had no gene match. The CDR3 length is 15 residues. The CDR3 protein is CASSTTDRGNTEAFF. In DNA, the CDR3 is TGTGCCAGTAGTACAACGGACAGGGGGAACACTGAAGCTTTCTTT.

The CDR3 DNA reads as TGTGCCAGCAGCTTAACCCCACCACAGGGTTCACCCCTCCACTTT. As protein: CASSLTPPQGSPLHF. The chain links TRBV7-3 to TRBJ1-6; a weak D match, TRBD1 (6 bases). Trimming cost V 0 bases and J 9 bases, with 12 bases left between them. Looked up from germline, CDR1 is SGHTA and CDR2 is FQGTGA. CDR3 length: 15 residues.

This sequence joins TRBV11-3 and TRBJ2-1, with a weak D call TRBD2 (6 bases). CDR1 SGHNT and CDR2 YENEEA come from the germline V gene. With 0 bases removed from V and 6 bases from J, the gap between germline ends came to 6 bases. The CDR3 has 13 amino acids. In DNA form, the CDR3 reads TGTGCCAGCAGCTTAGATAGCGGCAATGAGCAGTTCTTC. Residues: CASSLDSGNEQFF.

The V and J genes are TRBV6-5 and TRBJ2-1; 11 nucleotides line up with TRBD1. Trimming took 7 bases from V and 8 from J; bases not matched to a gene: 7. Germline-derived CDR1 and CDR2 are MNHEY and SVGAGI. The CDR3 runs 14 residues. The CDR3 DNA sequence: TGTGCCAGCATGGGACAGGGGGATTACTATGAGCAGTTCTTC. Protein sequence: CASMGQGDYYEQFF.

V is TRBV2 and J is TRBJ2-4; 9 nucleotides line up with TRBD1. Germline V gives CDR1 SNHLY, CDR2 FYNNEI. The J segment lost 0 bases and the V segment lost 5 bases, leaving 5 bases of the junction unmatched. The CDR3 contains 16 residues. The DNA for the CDR3 is TGTGCCAGCAGTCTCGACAGGGGGGTAGCCAAAAACATTCAGTACTTC. Its protein is CASSLDRGVAKNIQYF.